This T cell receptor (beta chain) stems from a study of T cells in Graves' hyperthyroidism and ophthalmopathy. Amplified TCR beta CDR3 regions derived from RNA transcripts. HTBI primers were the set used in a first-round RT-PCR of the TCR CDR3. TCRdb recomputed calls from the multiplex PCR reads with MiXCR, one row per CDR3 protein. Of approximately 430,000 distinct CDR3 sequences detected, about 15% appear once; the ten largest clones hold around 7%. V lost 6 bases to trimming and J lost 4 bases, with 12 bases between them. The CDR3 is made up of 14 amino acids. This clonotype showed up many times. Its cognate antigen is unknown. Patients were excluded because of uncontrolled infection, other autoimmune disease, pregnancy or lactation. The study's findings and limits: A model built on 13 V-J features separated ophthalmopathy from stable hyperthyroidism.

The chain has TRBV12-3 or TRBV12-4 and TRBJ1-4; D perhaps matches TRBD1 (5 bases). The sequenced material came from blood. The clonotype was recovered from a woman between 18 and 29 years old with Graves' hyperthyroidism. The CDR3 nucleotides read TGTGCCAGCAGCAGCTCGGACAATAATGAAAAACTGTTTTTT. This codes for CASSSSDNNEKLFF.